The clone carrying this TCR beta chain was observed a single time. No antigen is known for it. Per sorted-subset replicate PCR, input was around 200 ng DNA, representing roughly 30,000 T cell genomes. Method: immunoSEQ multiplex PCR; TCRdb's copy keeps in-frame clones and lacks some. There are about 1.5 million clones in the sample; around 98% occur only once, and about 0.4% lies in the top ten. This record belongs to a study of shared clonotypes between healthy human individuals. The CDR3 is 13 amino acids. CDR1 is SNHLY, CDR2 FYNNEI, per germline. The ends lost 1 base at V and 7 bases at J; junction bases unmatched: 2. General study findings and limits: Rarefaction showed that sequencing of sorted subsets was incomplete (despite large depth). Clonotype sharing among donors was thought likely to change with sequencing depth. When compared with the clonotypes that were shared by all four sorted-subset donors, the non-shared clonotypes turned out to have lower generation probabilities.

The TCR sequence derives from a man between 25 and 39 years old in good health. J is TRBJ1-2 and V is TRBV2; TRBD1 matches at 8 bases. Sequencing input: naive CD4+ T cells sorted from blood. Subset described: CD45RA+ positively selected. CDR3 in amino acids: CASSEGRGLGYTF. The CDR3 nucleotides are TGTGCCAGCAGTGAAGGCAGGGGGCTTGGCTACACCTTC.